This entry is about one T cell receptor (beta chain). The sample originates from a study of OX40 agonist ivuxolimab in advanced cancers. This CDR3 contains 13 residues. Germline CDR1 reads SGHTA; CDR2 reads FQGNSA. Trimming took 7 bases from V and 5 from J, leaving 13 bases between them. TCRdb's copy holds only in-frame clones and misses some; the assay was immunoSEQ multiplex PCR. This table holds 75,000 to 100,000 clones, roughly 89% found once. The sequencing used CD4+ or CD8+ T cells sorted from blood, collected in a trial of the OX40 agonist ivuxolimab. The receptor was isolated from an adult with an advanced solid tumor such as melanoma, head and neck, liver or kidney cancer. V gene TRBV7-2 combines with J gene TRBJ2-3; D call uncertain. The CDR3 sequence is CASNPSSGDTQYF. The DNA of the CDR3 is TGTGCCAGCAACCCCTCTTCCGGAGATACGCAGTATTTT.